This record covers a single T cell receptor beta chain. Its cognate antigen is unknown. These data are taken from a study of cytomegalovirus exposure and HLA in healthy donors. Study at large: Researchers previously reported finding 117 million unique TCR beta sequences from approximately 190 million T cells. Findings and caveats of the study: Confirmation was obtained in vitro that a few CMV-associated chains are specific for CMV antigens. As a later analysis revealed, most CMV-associated TCR beta chains appeared HLA-restricted. In a later analysis, a missense DCLRE1C variant was linked to TCR beta V- and J-gene trimming.

The V gene lost 7 bases and the J gene lost 0 bases, with 9 bases spanning the gap. This CDR3 contains 13 residues. The germline gives CDR1 SNHLY, CDR2 FYNNEI. Primers included in the PCR were 60 Vbeta and 13 Jbeta primers. The data were produced by immunoSEQ multiplex PCR, yet TCRdb's version contains in-frame clones alone and is incomplete. This table has fewer than 70,000 clones, about four fifths appearing once. The receptor was isolated from a woman aged 40 to 55 in good health and CMV-seronegative. J is TRBJ1-1 and V is TRBV2; D possibly corresponds to TRBD1 (6 bases). The sequenced material came from PBMCs. The CDR3 loop is CASTGQLNTEAFF. The CDR3 DNA reads as TGTGCCAGCACCGGACAGCTGAACACTGAAGCTTTCTTT.